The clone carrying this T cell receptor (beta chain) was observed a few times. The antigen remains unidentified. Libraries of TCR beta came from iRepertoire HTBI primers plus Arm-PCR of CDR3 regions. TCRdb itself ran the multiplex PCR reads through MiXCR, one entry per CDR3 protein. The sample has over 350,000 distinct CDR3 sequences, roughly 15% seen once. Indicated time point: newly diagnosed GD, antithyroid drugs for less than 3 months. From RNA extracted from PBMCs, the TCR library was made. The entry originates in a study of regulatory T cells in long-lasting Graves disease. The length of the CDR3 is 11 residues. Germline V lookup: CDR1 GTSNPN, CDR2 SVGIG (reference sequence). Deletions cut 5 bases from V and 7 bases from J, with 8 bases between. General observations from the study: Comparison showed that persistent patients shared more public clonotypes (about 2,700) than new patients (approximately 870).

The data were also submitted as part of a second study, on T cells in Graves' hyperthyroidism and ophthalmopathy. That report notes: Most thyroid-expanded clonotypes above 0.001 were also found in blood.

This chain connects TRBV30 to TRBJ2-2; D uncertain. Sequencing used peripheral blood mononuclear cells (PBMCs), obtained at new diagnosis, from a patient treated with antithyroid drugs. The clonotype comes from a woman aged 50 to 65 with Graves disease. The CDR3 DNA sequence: TGTGCCTGGTCCTACAGCGGGGAGCTGTTTTTT. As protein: CAWSYSGELFF.